This T cell receptor beta chain was sequenced during a study of T cell responses to AZD1222 COVID-19 vaccine. The protocol was immunoSEQ multiplex PCR, while the TCRdb copy is restricted to in-frame clones and leaves out a portion. The data hold tens of thousands of clones, with roughly 90% observed a single time. The receptor's source is an adult in good health. The material sequenced was peripheral blood, taken on day 0 of AZD1222 vaccination.

In DNA form, the CDR3 reads TGCGCCAGCAGCCAAGAGGTCCCGGGACGGGCGAAGTGGACTATGAACACTGAAGCTTTCTTT. This codes for CASSQEVPGRAKWTMNTEAFF. V usage is TRBV4-3 and J usage is TRBJ1-1, with D possibly TRBD1 on 5 matching bases. Trimming removed 0 bases at V and 0 bases at J, with 26 bases between. The CDR3 is 21 amino acids. CDR1 LGHNA and CDR2 YSLEER come from the germline V gene.